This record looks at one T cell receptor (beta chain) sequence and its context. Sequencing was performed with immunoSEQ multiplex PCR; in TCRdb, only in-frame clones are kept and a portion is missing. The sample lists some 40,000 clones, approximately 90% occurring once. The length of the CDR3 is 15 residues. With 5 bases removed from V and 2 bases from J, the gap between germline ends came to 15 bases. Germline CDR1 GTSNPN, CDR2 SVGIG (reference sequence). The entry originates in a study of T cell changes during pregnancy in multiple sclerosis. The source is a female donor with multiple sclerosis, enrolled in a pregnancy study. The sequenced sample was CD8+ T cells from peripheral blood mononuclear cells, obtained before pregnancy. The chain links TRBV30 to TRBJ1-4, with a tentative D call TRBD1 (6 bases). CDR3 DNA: TGTGCCTGGGACCTTACAGGGTCGACTAATGAAAAACTGTTTTTT. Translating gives CAWDLTGSTNEKLFF.